Below, 19 T cell receptor beta chains from the same sample are listed, as sequenced in a study of blood T cells in healthy people across ages (dated by TCRdb to the mid-2010s). Receptors were amplified or captured by 5' RACE. Data came from an Illumina HiSeq 2500. A second about 7 to 12 cycle PCR used a sample-barcoded 5' primer and a J-beta primer mix. TCRdb redid the processing of the public reads, applying fastp at Q25 and MiXCR, and retained in-frame beta chains. Each record represents a unique CDR3 protein, reported with the most common genes and DNA among its rows. The sample table shows more than 800,000 distinct CDR3 sequences, and 29% are seen once. The ten largest clonotypes hold roughly 17% of the sample. The material sequenced was blood. These receptors all stem from an elderly woman in good health.

Many counts were recorded for this clonotype. The gene calls are TRBV10-3 and TRBJ2-5; D is perhaps TRBD1 (6 bases). V lost 6 bases and J 0 bases, leaving 20 bases between the germline ends. Per the germline V gene, CDR1 is ENHRY and CDR2 is SYGVKD. The CDR3 is made up of 17 amino acids. The CDR3, as DNA: TGTGCCATCAGCACAGGGTTCAGAGAACCGTACCAAGAGACCCAGTACTTC. This sequence encodes CAISTGFREPYQETQYF.

The V and J genes are TRBV15 and TRBJ1-6; D gene ambiguous. Trimming pared 0 bases from V and 0 bases from J, leaving 12 bases between. Per the germline V gene, CDR1 is LNHNV and CDR2 is YYDKDF (reference sequence). The CDR3 contains 18 residues. In DNA form, the CDR3 reads TGTGCCACCAGCAGAGATCGGCAGAGTTCCTCCTATAATTCACCCCTCCACTTT. Its protein is CATSRDRQSSSYNSPLHF.

Only one count was recorded for this clonotype. The chain uses TRBV7-9 and TRBJ2-7; 9 bases map to TRBD1. Germline CDR1 and CDR2: SEHNR and FQNEAQ (reference sequence). The length of the CDR3 is 15 residues. The trim removed 7 bases at V and 5 bases at J, leaving 12 bases unmatched. In nucleotides, the CDR3 is TGTGCCAGCACCTCTACAGGGGGCAAAGGGAACGAGCAGTACTTC. It yields the protein CASTSTGGKGNEQYF.

This chain links TRBV6-6 with TRBJ1-1; 8 nucleotides align to TRBD1. CDR3 length: 15 amino acids. CDR1 and CDR2 from the germline V gene are MNHNY and SVGAGI (reference sequence). V trimming: 6 bases; J trimming: 4 bases; junction bases outside the gene matches: 10. CDR3 bases: TGTGCCAGCAGACCTACACAGGGGGATGGCACTGAAGCTTTCTTT. Protein: CASRPTQGDGTEAFF.

The V gene is TRBV7-2, the J gene TRBJ2-2; TRBD1 is a possible D gene (6 bases). CDR3 length: 14 amino acids. Per the germline V gene, CDR1 is SGHTA and CDR2 is FQGNSA. Deletions cut 5 bases from V and 3 bases from J, with 10 bases between. This chain's CDR3 is CASSPDRYTGELFF. The CDR3 bases are TGTGCCAGCAGCCCAGACAGGTACACCGGGGAGCTGTTTTTT. Complete variable domain (other parts from reference TRBV7-2 and TRBJ2-2): GAGVSQSPSNKVTEKGKDVELRCDPISGHTALYWYRQSLGQGLEFLIYFQGNSAPDKSGLPSDRFSAERTGGSVSTLTIQRTQQEDSAVYLCASSPDRYTGELFFGEGSRLTVL.

The chain carries TRBV9 and TRBJ2-3; 14 bases fit TRBD2. Per germline, CDR1 SGDLS and CDR2 YYNGEE. The trim removed 3 bases at V and 5 bases at J, leaving 5 bases unmatched. The CDR3 is 16 residues long. This chain's CDR3 is CASSARLAGGEDTQYF. CDR3 nucleotide sequence: TGTGCCAGCAGCGCTCGACTAGCGGGAGGGGAAGATACGCAGTATTTT.

There are a few counts of this clonotype. The rearrangement links TRBV27 to TRBJ1-1, with D possibly TRBD1 on 6 matching bases. Germline CDR1 and CDR2: MNHEY and SMNVEV (reference sequence). The CDR3 extends over 15 amino acids. V was cut by 2 bases and J by 7 bases, with 17 bases left in between. The CDR3 region has the DNA TGTGCCAGCAGTTTAATCGCAGGGGTTTATAGTGAAGCTTTCTTT. Amino acids: CASSLIAGVYSEAFF.

In its sample, this clonotype was seen many times. The rearrangement links TRBV7-9 to TRBJ2-3, with D possibly matching TRBD1 (6 bases). Germline CDR1 SEHNR, CDR2 FQNEAQ (reference sequence). The CDR3 is made up of 19 amino acids. Trimming shortened V by 1 base and J by 2 bases, and 22 bases separated the two germline ends. The CDR3 bases are TGTGCCAGCAGCTTAGATCGCGTCGGACGGACAGTACACACAGATACGCAGTATTTT. It encodes CASSLDRVGRTVHTDTQYF. Supplemented by reference TRBV7-9 and TRBJ2-3, the full variable domain reads DTGVSQNPRHKITKRGQNVTFRCDPISEHNRLYWYRQTLGQGPEFLTYFQNEAQLEKSRLLSDRFSAERPKGSFSTLEIQRTEQGDSAMYLCASSLDRVGRTVHTDTQYFGPGTRLTVL.

This clonotype was detected ten times or more. This chain connects TRBV5-6 to TRBJ2-7, with 8 bases matching TRBD1. The trim removed 4 bases at V and 2 bases at J, leaving 8 bases unmatched. CDR1 and CDR2 from the germline V gene are SGHDT and YYEEEE. The length of the CDR3 is 15 residues. CDR3 residues: CASSSRQGWAYEQYF. In DNA form, the CDR3 reads TGTGCCAGCAGCAGCCGACAGGGGTGGGCCTACGAGCAGTACTTC.

V usage is TRBV20-1 and J usage is TRBJ2-2, with TRBD2 matching 8 bases. The CDR3 is 15 amino acids. Looked up from germline, CDR1 is DFQATT and CDR2 is SNEGSKA (reference sequence). Trimming cost V 3 bases and J 4 bases; bases outside gene matches: 7. This chain's CDR3 is CSASYGGGVTGELFF. The CDR3 nucleotides read TGCAGTGCTAGTTACGGGGGGGGTGTCACCGGGGAGCTGTTTTTT.

A word on this clonotype: One junction end disagrees with the germline gene, perhaps due to a read error. The chain employs TRBV12-3 or TRBV12-4 and TRBJ2-2; the D gene is possibly TRBD1 (7 bases). This CDR3 spans 15 amino acids. The CDR3 is CASRLTGANTGGLFF. The CDR3 bases are TGTGCCAGCCGCTTAACAGGGGCGAACACCGGGGGGCTGTTTTTT.

This clonotype was recorded at least ten times. This chain uses TRBV3-1 with TRBJ1-2; the D is unclear. Germline values: CDR1 LGHDT, CDR2 YNNKEL (reference sequence). V lost 0 bases, J lost 8 bases, and 13 bases lay in between. This CDR3 has 14 residues. This CDR3 reads CASSQDGRLGGYTF. As DNA, the CDR3 is TGTGCCAGCAGCCAAGACGGCAGGCTCGGAGGCTACACCTTC.

This clonotype was counted at least ten times. The chain combines TRBV6-6 with TRBJ2-5; 7 nucleotides line up with TRBD1. The CDR3 consists of 15 residues. The V gene's germline CDR1 is MNHNY and CDR2 SVGAGI (reference sequence). J was trimmed by 4 bases and V by 7 bases; bases with no gene match: 12. The CDR3 region has the DNA TGTGCCAGCATCAAAGGCACAGGGGTATCAGAGACCCAGTACTTC. Translating it yields CASIKGTGVSETQYF.

This clonotype has just one count. This sequence joins TRBV12-3 or TRBV12-4 and TRBJ2-4; D may match TRBD1 or TRBD2 (5 bases each). V dropped 2 bases and J dropped 5 bases, with 16 bases sitting between them. The CDR3 totals 16 residues. The CDR3 region has the DNA TGTGCCAGCAGTTTATGGGACCTAAAGGCCGAAAACATTCAGTACTTC. This encodes CASSLWDLKAENIQYF.

This clonotype was detected only a few times. The chain joins TRBV3-1 to TRBJ1-1; D not resolved. This CDR3 region has 14 residues. The V end was cut by 0 bases, the J end by 1 base, with 6 bases between. Germline lookup yields CDR1 LGHDT and CDR2 YNNKEL (reference sequence). DNA for the CDR3: TGTGCCAGCAGCCAAGAGAATCCGAACACTGAAGCTTTCTTT. It yields the protein CASSQENPNTEAFF.

Here the CDR3 DNA reads TGCAGTGCTACCCAGGGGAGTTCCAATCAGCCCCAGCATTTT. It codes for CSATQGSSNQPQHF. The V and J genes are TRBV20-1 and TRBJ1-5; D is perhaps TRBD1 (6 bases). V lost 4 bases to trimming and J lost 3 bases, with 13 bases between them. Germline V gives CDR1 DFQATT, CDR2 SNEGSKA (reference sequence). CDR3 length equals 14 residues.

The genes are TRBV3-1 and TRBJ1-2; possible D gene TRBD1, 6 bases. Trimming took off 4 bases at V and 8 bases at J, with 20 bases between the two ends. CDR1 is LGHDT, CDR2 YNNKEL, per germline (reference sequence). The CDR3 extends over 15 amino acids. CDR3 coding DNA: TGTGCCAGCAGCCCCGACAGGTCTGCCCCTTTCGGCTACACCTTC. Its translation is CASSPDRSAPFGYTF.

Remarks on this clonotype: A read error may be the cause here, since a much bigger clone is one base away. The gene calls are TRBV7-2 and TRBJ2-7; 7 nucleotides line up with TRBD1. The CDR3 has 15 residues. After removal of 1 base from V and 7 bases from J, the junction contained 10 bases not matched to a gene. Germline V gene sequence: CDR1 SGHTA, CDR2 FQGNSA. The CDR3 loop is CASSLVQGLYNEQYF. The CDR3 nucleotides are TGTGCCAGCAGCTTAGTACAGGGGTTATACAATGAGCAGTACTTC.

This clonotype was recorded at least ten times. The rearrangement links TRBV12-3 or TRBV12-4 to TRBJ2-1; possibly TRBD1 for D (6 bases). The CDR3 has 15 residues. Deletions cut 2 bases from V and 3 bases from J, with 11 bases between. The CDR3 spells CASSLRQEYYNEQFF. The CDR3 DNA is TGTGCCAGCAGTTTAAGACAGGAATACTACAATGAGCAGTTCTTC.